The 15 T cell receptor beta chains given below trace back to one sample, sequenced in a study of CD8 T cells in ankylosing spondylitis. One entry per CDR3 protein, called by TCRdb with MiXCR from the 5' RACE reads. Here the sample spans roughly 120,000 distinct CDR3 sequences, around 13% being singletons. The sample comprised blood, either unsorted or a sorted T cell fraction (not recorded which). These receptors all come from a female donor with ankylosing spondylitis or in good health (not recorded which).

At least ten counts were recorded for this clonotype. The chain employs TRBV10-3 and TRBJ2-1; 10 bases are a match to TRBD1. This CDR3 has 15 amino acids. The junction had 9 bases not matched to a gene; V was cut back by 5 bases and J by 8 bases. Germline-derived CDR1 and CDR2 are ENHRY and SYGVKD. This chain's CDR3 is CAISRGQGEGDEQFF. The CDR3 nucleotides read TGTGCCATCAGTCGCGGACAGGGGGAGGGTGATGAGCAGTTCTTC.

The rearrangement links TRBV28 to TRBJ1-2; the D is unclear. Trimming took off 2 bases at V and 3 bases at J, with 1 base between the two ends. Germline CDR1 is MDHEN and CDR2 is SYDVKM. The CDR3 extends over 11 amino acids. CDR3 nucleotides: TGTGCCAGCAGTTTAGACTATGGCTACACCTTC. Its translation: CASSLDYGYTF.

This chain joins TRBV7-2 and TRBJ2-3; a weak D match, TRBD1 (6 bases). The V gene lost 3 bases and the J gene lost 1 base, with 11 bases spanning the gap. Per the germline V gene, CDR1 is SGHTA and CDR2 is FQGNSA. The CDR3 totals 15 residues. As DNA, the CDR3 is TGTGCCAGCAGCTTGCTGGGGGCCGGCACAGATACGCAGTATTTT. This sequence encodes CASSLLGAGTDTQYF.

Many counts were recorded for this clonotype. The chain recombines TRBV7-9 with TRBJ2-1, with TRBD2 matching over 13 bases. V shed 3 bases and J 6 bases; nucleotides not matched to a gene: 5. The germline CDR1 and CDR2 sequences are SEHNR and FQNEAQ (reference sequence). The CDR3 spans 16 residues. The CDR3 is CASSFRLAGGTNEQFF. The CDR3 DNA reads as TGTGCCAGCAGCTTCAGACTAGCGGGAGGAACCAATGAGCAGTTCTTC.

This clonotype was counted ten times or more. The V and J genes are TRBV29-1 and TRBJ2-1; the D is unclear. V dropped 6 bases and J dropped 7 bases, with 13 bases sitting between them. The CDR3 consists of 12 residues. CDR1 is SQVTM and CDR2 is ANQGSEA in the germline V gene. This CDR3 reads CSVPRPENEQFF. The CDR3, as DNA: TGCAGCGTCCCCCGGCCGGAGAATGAGCAGTTCTTC.

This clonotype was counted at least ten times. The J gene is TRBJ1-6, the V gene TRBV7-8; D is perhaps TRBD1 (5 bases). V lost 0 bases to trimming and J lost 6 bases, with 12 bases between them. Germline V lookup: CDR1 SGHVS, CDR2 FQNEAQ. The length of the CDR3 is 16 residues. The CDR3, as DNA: TGTGCCAGCAGCTTAGCCGCAGGGTTCGTTAATTCACCCCTCCACTTT. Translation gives CASSLAAGFVNSPLHF. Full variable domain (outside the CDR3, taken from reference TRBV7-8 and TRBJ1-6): GAGVSQSPRYKVAKRGQDVALRCDPISGHVSLFWYQQALGQGPEFLTYFQNEAQLDKSGLPSDRFFAERPEGSVSTLKIQRTQQEDSAVYLCASSLAAGFVNSPLHFGNGTRLTVT.

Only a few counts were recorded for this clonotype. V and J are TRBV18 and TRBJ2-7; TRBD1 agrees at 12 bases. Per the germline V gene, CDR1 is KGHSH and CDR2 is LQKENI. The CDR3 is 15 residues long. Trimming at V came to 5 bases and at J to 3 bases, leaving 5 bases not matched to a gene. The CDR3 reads CASSSGQGAGYEQYF. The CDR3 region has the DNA TGTGCCAGCTCATCGGGACAGGGGGCCGGCTACGAGCAGTACTTC.

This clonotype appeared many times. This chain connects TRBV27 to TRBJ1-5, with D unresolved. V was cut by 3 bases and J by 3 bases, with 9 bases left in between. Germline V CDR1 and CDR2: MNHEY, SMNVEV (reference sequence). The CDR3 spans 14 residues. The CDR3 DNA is TGTGCCAGCAGTTTCCGGGTCAACAATCAGCCCCAGCATTTT. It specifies CASSFRVNNQPQHF.

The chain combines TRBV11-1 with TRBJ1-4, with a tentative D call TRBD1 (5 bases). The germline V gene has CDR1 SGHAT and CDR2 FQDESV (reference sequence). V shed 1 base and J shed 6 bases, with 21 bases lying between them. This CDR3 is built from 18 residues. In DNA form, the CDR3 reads TGTGCCAGCAGCTTAGTGTTCAGGGTACGAGATTCGGATGAAAAACTGTTTTTT. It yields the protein CASSLVFRVRDSDEKLFF.

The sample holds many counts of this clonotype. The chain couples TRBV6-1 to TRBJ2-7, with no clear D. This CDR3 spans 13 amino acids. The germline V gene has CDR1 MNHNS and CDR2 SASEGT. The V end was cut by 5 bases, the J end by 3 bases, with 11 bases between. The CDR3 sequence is CASSRASIYEQYF. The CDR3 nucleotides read TGTGCCAGCAGTCGAGCGTCGATCTACGAGCAGTACTTC.

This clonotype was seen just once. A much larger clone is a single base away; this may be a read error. The CDR3 loop reads CVSSLGDRLNQPQHF. In nucleotides, the CDR3 is TGTGTCAGCAGCTTAGGGGACAGGCTAAATCAGCCCCAGCATTTT. This rearrangement joins TRBV7-9 to TRBJ1-5, with 8 positions matching TRBD1. CDR3 size: 15 residues. CDR1 is SEHNR and CDR2 is FQNEAQ in the germline V gene (reference sequence). The whole variable domain, filled in from reference TRBV7-9 and TRBJ1-5, reads DTGVSQNPRHKITKRGQNVTFRCDPISEHNRLYWYRQTLGQGPEFLTYFQNEAQLEKSRLLSDRFSAERPKGSFSTLEIQRTEQGDSAMYLCVSSLGDRLNQPQHFGDGTRLSIL.

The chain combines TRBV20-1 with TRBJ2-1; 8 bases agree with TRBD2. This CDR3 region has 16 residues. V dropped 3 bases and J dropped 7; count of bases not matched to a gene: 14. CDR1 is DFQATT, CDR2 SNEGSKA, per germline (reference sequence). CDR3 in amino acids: CSASTVERGRGNEQFF. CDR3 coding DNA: TGCAGTGCTAGTACGGTCGAGCGGGGGCGGGGGAATGAGCAGTTCTTC.

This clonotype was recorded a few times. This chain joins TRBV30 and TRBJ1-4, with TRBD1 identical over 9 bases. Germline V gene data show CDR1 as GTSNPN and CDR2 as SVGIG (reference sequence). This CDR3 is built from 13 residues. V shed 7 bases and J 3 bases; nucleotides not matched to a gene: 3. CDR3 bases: TGTGCCTTCGACAGGGGGTCTAATGAAAAACTGTTTTTT. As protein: CAFDRGSNEKLFF. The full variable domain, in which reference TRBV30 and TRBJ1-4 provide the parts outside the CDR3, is SQTIHQWPATLVQPVGSPLSLECTVEGTSNPNLYWYRQAAGRGLQLLFYSVGIGQISSEVPQNLSASRPQDRQFILSSKKLLLSDSGFYLCAFDRGSNEKLFFGSGTQLSVL.

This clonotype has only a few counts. The DNA of the CDR3 is TGTGCCAGCAGCCCTACTAGCGGACCAGACTACGAGCAGTACTTC. Its translation is CASSPTSGPDYEQYF. This chain joins TRBV12-3 or TRBV12-4 and TRBJ2-7; TRBD2 matches at 8 bases. V shed 6 bases, J shed 3 bases, and the junction held 10 bases outside the gene matches. The CDR3 is 15 residues long.

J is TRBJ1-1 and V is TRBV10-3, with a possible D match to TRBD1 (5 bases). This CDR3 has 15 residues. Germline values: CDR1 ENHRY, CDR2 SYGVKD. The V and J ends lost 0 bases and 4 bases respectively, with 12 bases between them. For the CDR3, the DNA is TGTGCCATCAGTGAGTCAGGATGGGGGGGCACTGAAGCTTTCTTT. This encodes CAISESGWGGTEAFF.